Each of the 5 T cell receptor beta chains below was sequenced from the same sample in a study of shared clonotypes between healthy human individuals. The assay was immunoSEQ multiplex PCR, and TCRdb's table has in-frame clones only and misses some. This sample has some 630,000 clones, with around 72% found just once. Sequenced sample: memory CD4+ T cells sorted from blood. Regarding subset: CD45RA-negative fraction. Source of these receptors: a woman in her 30s in good health.

V is TRBV30 and J is TRBJ1-1; 11 bases map to TRBD1. J lost 5 bases, V lost 1 base, and 3 bases had no gene match. Germline-derived CDR1 and CDR2 are GTSNPN and SVGIG (reference sequence). The CDR3 runs 14 residues. The CDR3 DNA sequence: TGTGCCTGGAGTGCGGGACAGGGGGTAACTGAAGCTTTCTTT. This codes for CAWSAGQGVTEAFF.

The chain employs TRBV10-1 and TRBJ2-7, with a tentative D call TRBD2 (5 bases). The CDR3 sequence is 11 residues long. Trimming shortened V by 4 bases and J by 6 bases, and 7 bases separated the two germline ends. Germline loops: CDR1 WNHNN, CDR2 SYGVQD (reference sequence). The CDR3 region is CASSAGSEQYF. In nucleotides, the CDR3 is TGCGCCAGCAGTGCGGGATCCGAGCAGTACTTC.

This clone showed up just a few times. The rearrangement links TRBV5-1 to TRBJ2-1; D may be TRBD2 (5 bases). Germline CDR1 SGHRS, CDR2 YFSETQ. V was pared by 6 bases and J by 0 bases, with 10 bases between. This CDR3 comprises 14 residues. CDR3 in amino acids: CASKSGSSYNEQFF. The CDR3 DNA reads as TGCGCCAGCAAAAGCGGCAGCTCCTACAATGAGCAGTTCTTC. Filled out from reference TRBV5-1 and TRBJ2-1, the complete variable domain reads KAGVTQTPRYLIKTRGQQVTLSCSPISGHRSVSWYQQTPGQGLQFLFEYFSETQRNKGNFPGRFSGRQFSNSRSEMNVSTLELGDSALYLCASKSGSSYNEQFFGPGTRLTVL.

The chain links TRBV4-1 to TRBJ2-7; either TRBD1 or TRBD2 may fit D (5 bases each). Between the trimmed V and J ends, which lost 4 bases and 6 bases, there was a span of 19 bases. CDR1 is MGHRA and CDR2 is YSYEKL in the germline V gene. The CDR3 contains 15 residues. The CDR3 here is CASSLSSVLGGEQYF. CDR3 bases: TGCGCCAGCAGCCTCTCCTCGGTACTTGGGGGCGAGCAGTACTTC.

This chain uses TRBV28 with TRBJ1-3; unclear D gene. This CDR3 comprises 14 residues. Germline-derived CDR1 and CDR2 are MDHEN and SYDVKM. V shed 5 bases and J shed 7 bases, with 15 bases lying between them. CDR3 coding DNA: TGTGCCAGCAGTCGGCTAAGGGATATGAACACCATATATTTT. Residues: CASSRLRDMNTIYF.